The 32 T cell receptor beta chains presented below share a single source sample, sequenced in a study of blood T cell repertoires in COVID-19. Only in-frame clones appear in the TCRdb table, and some are missing; sequencing was by immunoSEQ multiplex PCR. The table lists some 89,000 clones, over 75% of them singletons. The sequenced sample was peripheral blood. The receptors shown here come from a man aged 55-75 years with acute or convalescent COVID-19.

The J gene is TRBJ2-1, the V gene TRBV6-6, with a tentative D call TRBD2 (6 bases). The CDR3 sequence is 16 residues long. V lost 0 bases to trimming and J lost 5 bases, with 14 bases between them. Germline V gives CDR1 MNHNY, CDR2 SVGAGI (reference sequence). The CDR3 sequence: CASSYSTTGLNNEQFF. CDR3 bases: TGTGCCAGCAGTTACTCGACTACAGGACTAAACAATGAGCAGTTCTTC.

The gene calls are TRBV12-3 or TRBV12-4 and TRBJ1-1, with D perhaps TRBD1 (5 bases). Trimming cost V 6 bases and J 6 bases, with 8 bases left between them. The length of the CDR3 is 11 residues. The chain's CDR3 is CASRRGAEAFF. For the CDR3, the DNA is TGTGCCAGCAGAAGGGGCGCTGAAGCTTTCTTT.

The CDR3 here is CASSEQGVAEAFF. CDR3 coding DNA: TGTGCCAGCAGTGAACAGGGGGTAGCTGAAGCTTTCTTT. The V gene is TRBV2, the J gene TRBJ1-1; 7 nucleotides align to TRBD1. CDR1 and CDR2 from the germline V gene are SNHLY and FYNNEI. This CDR3 region has 13 residues. Losses at the gene ends were 2 bases for V and 6 bases for J; bases not matched to a gene: 3.

The V call is TRBV5-1, the J call TRBJ2-7; the match to TRBD1 covers 8 bases. Trimming took 1 base from V and 6 from J; bases not matched to a gene: 6. CDR3 length: 14 amino acids. Looked up from germline, CDR1 is SGHRS and CDR2 is YFSETQ. The CDR3 spells CASSLQGAPTEQYV. CDR3 DNA sequence: TGCGCCAGCAGCTTGCAGGGGGCGCCTACCGAGCAGTACGTC.

The chain combines TRBV7-9 with TRBJ2-2, with D possibly TRBD1 on 5 matching bases. This CDR3 contains 15 residues. V dropped 5 bases and J dropped 2 bases, with 12 bases sitting between them. The V gene's germline CDR1 is SEHNR and CDR2 FQNEAQ (reference sequence). The CDR3 region is CASSNQGRNTGELFF. The DNA of the CDR3 is TGTGCCAGCAGCAACCAGGGAAGAAACACCGGGGAGCTGTTTTTT. The whole variable domain, remainder taken from reference TRBV7-9 and TRBJ2-2, is DTGVSQNPRHKITKRGQNVTFRCDPISEHNRLYWYRQTLGQGPEFLTYFQNEAQLEKSRLLSDRFSAERPKGSFSTLEIQRTEQGDSAMYLCASSNQGRNTGELFFGEGSRLTVL.

The J gene is TRBJ1-5, the V gene TRBV12-1; TRBD1, the D gene given by the table, was not confirmed from the DNA. TRBV12-1 is classified as a pseudogene. The CDR3 contains 19 residues. The CDR3 DNA reads as TGTGCCAGCAACCCCGCCCCGTCCCTCGCAGGGGGATACAATCAGCCCCAGCATTTT. It yields the protein CASNPAPSLAGGYNQPQHF.

The DNA for the CDR3 is TGTGCCAGCAGTCCGGCGGGGGGCACCGGGGAGCTGTTTTTT. Protein product: CASSPAGGTGELFF. The rearrangement joins TRBV27 to TRBJ2-2, with 8 bases aligning to TRBD2. Unmatched junction bases numbered 3, after V lost 5 bases and J lost 4 bases. Germline V gene sequence: CDR1 MNHEY, CDR2 SMNVEV (reference sequence). This CDR3 has 14 residues.

This rearrangement joins TRBV21-1 to TRBJ1-1; the listed D gene, TRBD1, was not tested against the DNA. TRBV21-1 is flagged as a pseudogene. The CDR3 sequence is 15 residues long. CDR3 loop: CASSYRHAGNTEAFF. Written as DNA, the CDR3 is TGTGCCAGCAGCTATAGACACGCTGGGAACACTGAAGCTTTCTTT.

The gene calls are TRBV10-1 and TRBJ2-2; 7 bases are shared with TRBD2. The CDR3 runs 14 residues. V was clipped by 6 bases and J by 2 bases; unmatched bases: 3. The germline V gene encodes CDR1 WNHNN and CDR2 SYGVQD (reference sequence). The CDR3 coding sequence is TGCGCCAGCAGGGGACTACCTAACACCGGGGAGCTGTTTTTT. Its translation is CASRGLPNTGELFF.

The chain combines TRBV2 with TRBJ1-5; D is unclear. Trimming removed 2 bases at V and 0 bases at J, with 8 bases between. This CDR3 comprises 15 residues. CDR1 is SNHLY and CDR2 is FYNNEI in the germline V gene. The CDR3 protein is CASSERRDSNQPQHF. CDR3 DNA: TGTGCCAGCAGTGAACGGAGAGATAGCAATCAGCCCCAGCATTTT.

The rearrangement joins TRBV6-6 to TRBJ2-7; the D gene is possibly TRBD1 (6 bases). This CDR3 contains 14 residues. Germline CDR1 and CDR2: MNHNY and SVGAGI (reference sequence). Trimming shortened V by 3 bases and J by 3 bases, and 12 bases separated the two germline ends. The CDR3 protein is CASSYGKGVYEQYV. CDR3 bases: TGTGCCAGCAGTTATGGGAAGGGGGTCTACGAGCAGTACGTC.

V gene TRBV2 combines with J gene TRBJ1-1; no reliable D call. With 3 bases removed from V and 4 bases from J, the gap between germline ends came to 9 bases. CDR3 size: 13 residues. Germline V gives CDR1 SNHLY, CDR2 FYNNEI. The CDR3 spells CASSDGSITEAFF. The CDR3 DNA reads as TGTGCCAGCAGTGATGGCAGTATCACTGAAGCTTTCTTT.

Concerning this clone: The sample carries other DNA sequences with the same CDR3. The rearrangement joins TRBV3-1 (or the pseudogene TRBV3-2) to TRBJ2-5; 9 bases are shared with TRBD2. V lost 3 bases, J lost 5 bases, and 1 base stayed unmatched. In germline, CDR1 is LGHDT, CDR2 YNNKEL (reference sequence). The CDR3 consists of 13 residues. In nucleotides, the CDR3 is TGTGCCAGCAGCCAGCGGGGGGGTGAGACCCAGTACTTC. It encodes CASSQRGGETQYF.

The rearrangement joins TRBV6-5 to TRBJ1-2; no clear D gene. Per the germline V gene, CDR1 is MNHEY and CDR2 is SVGAGI. The V gene lost 7 bases and the J gene lost 1 base, with 10 bases spanning the gap. The CDR3 has 13 residues. CDR3 nucleotide sequence: TGTGCCAGCAAGGGAGGGAATAACTATGGCTACACCTTC. Translation gives CASKGGNNYGYTF.

The chain links TRBV24-1 to TRBJ1-2; TRBD1 is a possible D gene (6 bases). This CDR3 spans 16 amino acids. Germline V CDR1 and CDR2: KGHDR, SFDVKD. The germline V and J ends were trimmed by 3 bases and 0 bases, with 13 bases remaining between them. CDR3 sequence reads: CATSDVDRQANYGYTF. The CDR3 bases are TGTGCCACCAGTGATGTGGACAGACAAGCTAACTATGGCTACACCTTC.

This chain joins TRBV7-9 and TRBJ2-5; D perhaps matches TRBD1 (5 bases). This CDR3 spans 15 amino acids. From germline, CDR1 is SEHNR and CDR2 FQNEAQ (reference sequence). V shed 1 base and J shed 4 bases, with 13 bases lying between them. The CDR3 DNA reads TGTGCCAGCAGCTTAGTCTGGGGCTATGGAGAGACCCAGTACTTC. The encoded protein is CASSLVWGYGETQYF.

CDR3: CASTDADISYEQYV. The CDR3 bases are TGTGCCAGCACCGATGCCGACATTTCGTACGAGCAGTACGTC. The chain carries TRBV7-9 and TRBJ2-7; no clear D gene. V dropped 7 bases and J dropped 4 bases, with 17 bases sitting between them. In germline, CDR1 is SEHNR, CDR2 FQNEAQ (reference sequence). The CDR3 is 14 amino acids.

For this clone: This clone may be a read error of a much larger clone one base away. The sample carries other DNA sequences with the same CDR3. The chain employs TRBV19 and TRBJ2-7; 8 bases are a match to TRBD1. Germline V gives CDR1 LNHDA, CDR2 SQIVND (reference sequence). The CDR3 contains 13 residues. DNA for the CDR3: TGTGCTAGTAGTACTACAGGGGGCTACGAGCAGTACTTC. This sequence encodes CASSTTGGYEQYF.

This clone was recorded once. The rearrangement joins TRBV7-2 to TRBJ2-7; the D gene is possibly TRBD1 (6 bases). In germline, CDR1 is SGHTA, CDR2 FQGNSA. The CDR3 has 15 residues. The V and J ends lost 5 bases and 4 bases respectively, with 18 bases between them. The DNA of the CDR3 is TGTGCCAGCAGCAGCAGGGGTTCCTCCGCTTACGAGCAGTACTTC. The encoded protein is CASSSRGSSAYEQYF.

The chain carries TRBV10-3 and TRBJ2-1, with a possible D match to TRBD2 (5 bases). This CDR3 is built from 15 residues. Per germline, CDR1 ENHRY and CDR2 SYGVKD. The V end lost 4 bases, the J end lost 0 bases, and 10 bases lay between the germline ends. CDR3: CAISGSGSSYNEQFF. For the CDR3, the DNA is TGTGCCATCAGTGGTTCGGGGAGCTCCTACAATGAGCAGTTCTTC.

This clone was seen only once. The chain recombines TRBV6-4 with TRBJ2-2, with TRBD1 identical over 7 bases. The ends lost 6 bases at V and 4 bases at J; junction bases unmatched: 8. In germline, CDR1 is MRHNA, CDR2 SNTAGT. The CDR3 consists of 15 residues. CDR3 bases: TGTGCCAGCAGCGACGACAGGGACGCCACCGGGGAGCTGTTTTTT. It is translated as CASSDDRDATGELFF.

The chain is built from TRBV4-2 and TRBJ1-4, with D possibly being TRBD1 (5 bases). V gave up 0 bases and J gave up 10 bases, with 15 bases separating them. The germline gives CDR1 LGHNA, CDR2 YNFKEQ. The CDR3 sequence is 15 residues long. CDR3 nucleotides: TGTGCCAGCAGCCAAGAGGGGTCCACCGGGGGAAAACTGTTTTTT. Protein product: CASSQEGSTGGKLFF.

This sequence joins TRBV2 and TRBJ2-7, with TRBD1 identical over 7 bases. Germline CDR1 SNHLY, CDR2 FYNNEI. There are 13 residues in the CDR3. V trimming: 4 bases; J trimming: 3 bases; junction bases outside the gene matches: 3. CDR3 in amino acids: CASSAGQHYEQYV. DNA for the CDR3: TGTGCCAGCAGTGCGGGACAGCACTACGAGCAGTACGTC.

The chain uses TRBV5-1 and TRBJ1-1, with D perhaps matching TRBD1 (5 bases). Trimming removed 0 bases from V and 0 bases from J, with 9 bases in between. CDR3 length: 15 residues. Germline V gene lookup returns CDR1 SGHRS and CDR2 YFSETQ. The CDR3 DNA reads TGCGCCAGCAGCTTGGTAGGGGATATGAACACTGAAGCTTTCTTT. Translated, it gives CASSLVGDMNTEAFF.

The chain is built from TRBV7-2 and TRBJ2-1; tentatively, D is TRBD2 (5 bases). Germline values: CDR1 SGHTA, CDR2 FQGNSA. Between the trimmed V and J ends, which lost 2 bases and 12 bases, there was a span of 14 bases. CDR3 length: 13 residues. The CDR3 coding sequence is TGTGCCAGCAGCTTACTGCCGGCCGCGGGGCAGTTCTTC. Translated: CASSLLPAAGQFF.

The sample holds one count of this clone. J is TRBJ1-5 and V is TRBV19; 11 bases are a match to TRBD1. J gave up 6 bases and V 6 bases, and 7 bases lay outside the gene matches. This CDR3 has 15 residues. Germline V gene lookup returns CDR1 LNHDA and CDR2 SQIVND (reference sequence). DNA of the CDR3: TGTGCCAGTAGCTCAGGACAGGGGGCTGTTCAGCCCCAGCATTTT. Its translation is CASSSGQGAVQPQHF. Based on the CDR3 plus reference TRBV19 and TRBJ1-5, the full variable domain is DGGITQSPKYLFRKEGQNVTLSCEQNLNHDAMYWYRQDPGQGLRLIYYSQIVNDFQKGDIAEGYSVSREKKESFPLTVTSAQKNPTAFYLCASSSGQGAVQPQHFGDGTRLSIL.

This clone was seen a few times. The rearrangement uses TRBV24-1 and TRBJ2-1; D may be TRBD2 (5 bases). The length of the CDR3 is 14 residues. Germline lookup yields CDR1 KGHDR and CDR2 SFDVKD. V was shortened by 5 bases and J by 0 bases, with 7 bases between the two germline ends. The CDR3 bases are TGTGCCACCAGTGGAGGGAGCTCCTACAATGAGCAGTTCTTC. It yields the protein CATSGGSSYNEQFF.

V is TRBV7-9 and J is TRBJ1-1, with 9 bases identical to TRBD1. Germline V lookup: CDR1 SEHNR, CDR2 FQNEAQ (reference sequence). This CDR3 is 15 amino acids long. Trimming removed 6 bases from V and 3 bases from J; junction bases left unmatched: 8. This CDR3 is CASSLDTGGYTEAFF. The CDR3 coding sequence is TGTGCCAGCAGTCTCGATACAGGGGGCTACACTGAAGCTTTCTTT.

V and J are TRBV6-5 and TRBJ1-6; a possible D gene is TRBD1 (6 bases). The CDR3 consists of 15 residues. V lost 0 bases, J lost 9 bases, and 12 bases lay in between. Germline V CDR1 and CDR2: MNHEY, SVGAGI. The CDR3 sequence: CASSYSIQGSSPLHF. CDR3 bases: TGTGCCAGCAGTTACTCGATACAGGGTAGTTCACCCCTCCACTTT.

This chain joins TRBV4-1 and TRBJ1-3, with 7 positions matching TRBD1. Germline V gene sequence: CDR1 MGHRA, CDR2 YSYEKL. The V gene end was trimmed by 1 base and the J gene end by 4 bases; junction bases not matched to a gene: 7. The CDR3 loop spans 16 amino acids. DNA for the CDR3: TGCGCCAGCAGCCAAGGACAGGGAAACATCGGAAACACCATATATTTT. It specifies CASSQGQGNIGNTIYF.

The V gene is TRBV7-9, the J gene TRBJ2-2, with D possibly matching TRBD2 (7 bases). There are 17 residues in the CDR3. Trimming cost V 5 bases and J 1 base, with 17 bases left between them. Per the germline V gene, CDR1 is SEHNR and CDR2 is FQNEAQ (reference sequence). The CDR3, as DNA: TGTGCCAGCAGCACCACGGGGGGCGGCCAGAACACCGGGGAGCTGTTTTTT. It codes for CASSTTGGGQNTGELFF.

In DNA, the CDR3 is TGTGCTAGTGGCCCTCACCGTGGCAGGCACACCGGGGAGCTGTTTTTT. Translated: CASGPHRGRHTGELFF. The chain has TRBV12-5 and TRBJ2-2; D is ambiguous. V lost 6 bases, J lost 3 bases, and 17 bases lay in between. Germline CDR1 is LGHNT and CDR2 is FRNRAP. CDR3 length: 16 amino acids.